The 9 T cell receptor beta chains reported below all come from one sample, sequenced in a study of radiation and T cells in renal cell carcinoma. Repertoires were generated with immunoSEQ multiplex PCR, while TCRdb's copy carries only in-frame clones and drops some. This table holds some 120,000 clones, about four fifths found once. Sample time point: baseline pretreatment blood. Indicated treatment: 15 Gy SBRT to primary tumor, nephrectomy 4 weeks later. The source material was blood, sampled from a patient whose treatment included radiotherapy and nephrectomy. Source of these receptors: a woman aged 55-69 years with renal cell carcinoma.

J is TRBJ1-1 and V is TRBV9; no clear D. V was clipped by 0 bases and J by 1 base, with 10 bases between them. The CDR3 is 15 amino acids. Looked up from germline, CDR1 is SGDLS and CDR2 is YYNGEE. The CDR3 spells CASSVGPPPNTEAFF. The CDR3 DNA reads TGTGCCAGCAGCGTAGGTCCCCCGCCGAACACTGAAGCTTTCTTT. The whole variable domain, remainder taken from reference TRBV9 and TRBJ1-1, is DSGVTQTPKHLITATGQRVTLRCSPRSGDLSVYWYQQSLDQGLQFLIQYYNGEERAKGNILERFSAQQFPDLHSELNLSSLELGDSALYFCASSVGPPPNTEAFFGQGTRLTVV.

This chain connects TRBV11-2 to TRBJ1-1; 7 positions match TRBD1. Germline assignment: CDR1 SGHAT and CDR2 FQNNGV. The CDR3 has 12 amino acids. The V gene end was trimmed by 6 bases and the J gene end by 11 bases; junction bases not matched to a gene: 9. The CDR3 sequence: CASSPGGTGAFF. Here the CDR3 DNA reads TGTGCCAGCAGTCCAGGGGGGACGGGGGCTTTCTTT.

The chain joins TRBV5-4 to TRBJ2-7; 7 bases fit TRBD1. The CDR3 is 15 amino acids. From germline, CDR1 is SGHNT and CDR2 YYREEE (reference sequence). The V gene end was trimmed by 4 bases and the J gene end by 3 bases; junction bases not matched to a gene: 10. CDR3 DNA: TGTGCCAGCAGCCCTGGACAGGCGATAGGCTACGAGCAGTACTTC. Encoded protein: CASSPGQAIGYEQYF.

The chain couples TRBV6-6 to TRBJ1-4; 8 bases agree with TRBD1. CDR1 is MNHNY, CDR2 SVGAGI, per germline (reference sequence). This CDR3 region has 15 residues. V shed 4 bases and J 3 bases; nucleotides not matched to a gene: 4. The chain's CDR3 is CASSFLGQANEKLFF. The CDR3 DNA follows: TGTGCCAGCAGTTTTTTGGGACAGGCTAATGAAAAACTGTTTTTT.

The V gene is TRBV5-1, the J gene TRBJ2-3; 12 bases map to TRBD2. Germline values: CDR1 SGHRS, CDR2 YFSETQ. Trimming at V came to 4 bases and at J to 3 bases, leaving 12 bases not matched to a gene. This CDR3 has 18 amino acids. In nucleotides, the CDR3 is TGCGCCAGCAGCACCGGGACTAGCGGGTCTCCGGCTACAGATACGCAGTATTTT. Protein: CASSTGTSGSPATDTQYF. The entire variable domain, with the rest obtained from reference TRBV5-1 and TRBJ2-3, is as follows: KAGVTQTPRYLIKTRGQQVTLSCSPISGHRSVSWYQQTPGQGLQFLFEYFSETQRNKGNFPGRFSGRQFSNSRSEMNVSTLELGDSALYLCASSTGTSGSPATDTQYFGPGTRLTVL.

The rearrangement joins TRBV6-5 to TRBJ2-5; no firm D call. Germline values: CDR1 MNHEY, CDR2 SVGAGI. V was shortened by 0 bases and J by 4 bases, with 6 bases between the two germline ends. The CDR3 totals 13 residues. The CDR3 DNA follows: TGTGCCAGCAGTTACTCGCGTCGAGAGACCCAGTACTTC. Its protein product is CASSYSRRETQYF.

The chain combines TRBV5-1 with TRBJ2-6; the D gene is possibly TRBD1 (6 bases). The CDR3 loop spans 16 amino acids. In germline, CDR1 is SGHRS, CDR2 YFSETQ. The V and J ends lost 6 bases and 0 bases respectively, with 13 bases between them. CDR3 amino acids: CASTPEQGSGANVLTF. The CDR3, as DNA: TGCGCCAGCACTCCCGAACAGGGCTCTGGGGCCAACGTCCTGACTTTC.

The sample holds one count of this clone. This rearrangement joins TRBV5-1 to TRBJ1-1; D is unclear. There are 15 residues in the CDR3. Germline assignment: CDR1 SGHRS and CDR2 YFSETQ. Deletions cut 4 bases from V and 1 base from J, with 14 bases between. The CDR3 region has the DNA TGCGCCAGCAGCCGCGTTGCGGGGAGGAACACTGAAGCTTTCTTT. Amino acids: CASSRVAGRNTEAFF. The full variable domain, completed using reference TRBV5-1 and TRBJ1-1, is KAGVTQTPRYLIKTRGQQVTLSCSPISGHRSVSWYQQTPGQGLQFLFEYFSETQRNKGNFPGRFSGRQFSNSRSEMNVSTLELGDSALYLCASSRVAGRNTEAFFGQGTRLTVV.

With regard to this clone: Germline is not matched at one junction end, which may reflect a read error. The chain couples TRBV5-1 to TRBJ1-2; 8 bases are shared with TRBD1. The CDR3 has 12 residues. Germline V gene data show CDR1 as SGHRS and CDR2 as YFSETQ. CDR3 loop: CASSQGAAASAF. CDR3 DNA: TGCGCCAGCAGCCAGGGGGCCGCGGCATCGGCCTTC. Using reference TRBV5-1 and TRBJ1-2 for the parts outside the CDR3, the full variable domain is KAGVTQTPRYLIKTRGQQVTLSCSPISGHRSVSWYQQTPGQGLQFLFEYFSETQRNKGNFPGRFSGRQFSNSRSEMNVSTLELGDSALYLCASSQGAAASAFGSGTRLTVV.